This TCR beta chain comes out of a study of monozygotic twins with cystic fibrosis. Study results and caveats: Age, concordance and disease severity did not associate with shared CDR3 numbers.

To note about this clone: What it binds is unknown.

Libraries were prepared by immunoSEQ multiplex PCR; TCRdb keeps only in-frame clonotypes and omits some of them. Here the sample spans approximately 34,000 clones, roughly 97% being singletons. Trimming left V 7 bases short and J 1 base short, with 10 bases between. The CDR3 has 12 residues. The germline V gene encodes CDR1 SQVTM and CDR2 ANQGSEA. This clonotype originated in a girl aged 2 to 10 with cystic fibrosis. The chain couples TRBV29-1 to TRBJ1-1, with unresolved D. The sequencing sample was made of blood. This CDR3 is CSARTGNTEAFF. For the CDR3, the DNA is TGCAGCGCTAGGACCGGGAACACTGAAGCTTTCTTT.